This T cell receptor (beta chain) is drawn from a study of blood T cell repertoires in COVID-19. Study-wide context: Sites across the United States, Italy and Spain contributed samples from acute and convalescent COVID-19. Sources were T cells, B-cell-depleted T cells, or PBMCs; the material itself was cDNA or gDNA.

In the original processing: For nucleated cells, counts were estimated from reference gene primer amplification. The method was immunoSEQ multiplex PCR; TCRdb's version includes in-frame clones alone and lacks a portion of them. D and trimming come from the DNA, and the V and J calls and clone size come from that table. The sample carries about 160,000 clones, 70% to 90% recorded once. Losses at the gene ends were 1 base for V and 3 bases for J; bases not matched to a gene: 4. The germline V gene encodes CDR1 LNHNV and CDR2 YYDKDF (reference sequence). CDR3 length: 15 residues. The clonotype was recovered from a woman aged 45-60 years with COVID-19, enrolled during active disease. Sequencing was performed on peripheral blood. The chain carries TRBV15 and TRBJ1-2; the match to TRBD1 covers 8 bases. DNA for the CDR3: TGTGCCACCAGCAGAGGAGCACAGGGGGACTATGGCTACACCTTC. This translates into CATSRGAQGDYGYTF.